The clone carrying this T cell receptor beta chain was seen only once. Its cognate antigen is unknown. This record belongs to a study of cytomegalovirus exposure and HLA in healthy donors. Study observations and caveats: TCR beta V segments were, for the most part, productive about 87% or about 30% of the time in an earlier analysis. Follow-up analysis found HLA locus-dependent TCR association rates, highest for DRB1 and lowest for HLA-C.

Researchers ran the PCR with 60 Vbeta and 13 Jbeta primers. Sequencing used immunoSEQ multiplex PCR; TCRdb keeps in-frame clones, though not all of them. This table has about 140,000 clones, 68% appearing once. The specimen was PBMCs. The origin of this receptor is a man aged 55 to 70 in good health and CMV-seronegative.

CDR3 region: CSVPLNEKLFF. The CDR3 DNA follows: TGCAGCGTTCCTCTGAATGAAAAACTGTTTTTT. This chain joins TRBV29-1 and TRBJ1-4; no firm D call. The CDR3 runs 11 residues. Trimming removed 5 bases at V and 5 bases at J, with 6 bases between. Germline V gives CDR1 SQVTM, CDR2 ANQGSEA. Full variable domain (rest looked up from reference TRBV29-1 and TRBJ1-4): SAVISQKPSRDICQRGTSLTIQCQVDSQVTMMFWYRQQPGQSLTLIATANQGSEATYESGFVIDKFPISRPNLTFSTLTVSNMSPEDSSIYLCSVPLNEKLFFGSGTQLSVL.